This T cell receptor beta chain originates from a study of T cell responses to AZD1222 COVID-19 vaccine. Assay used: immunoSEQ multiplex PCR; TCRdb lists only in-frame clones, some missing. This sample carries more than 15,000 clones, over 60% of them seen once, and the ten largest clones take about 14%. This clone was seen more than once but under ten times. Its antigen is undetermined. Looked up from germline, CDR1 is MDHEN and CDR2 is SYDVKM. CDR3 length: 15 amino acids. J was trimmed by 5 bases and V by 3 bases; bases with no gene match: 4. Points from the study as a whole: Once two AZD1222 doses were given, Spike-specific TCR breadth and depth went up.

The chain couples TRBV28 to TRBJ1-1; 12 nucleotides match TRBD1. The clonotype comes from an adult who received the AZD1222 COVID-19 vaccine. Sequences were derived from peripheral blood, sampled 28 days after the second AZD1222 dose. CDR3 loop: CASSLGQGAGTEAFF. DNA of the CDR3: TGTGCCAGCAGTTTGGGACAGGGGGCGGGAACTGAAGCTTTCTTT. Looking up the rest from reference TRBV28 and TRBJ1-1 gives the full variable domain: DVKVTQSSRYLVKRTGEKVFLECVQDMDHENMFWYRQDPGLGLRLIYFSYDVKMKEKGDIPEGYSVSREKKERFSLILESASTNQTSMYLCASSLGQGAGTEAFFGQGTRLTVV.